The TCR beta chain described here comes from a study of T cell changes during pregnancy in multiple sclerosis. Trimming took off 2 bases at V and 0 bases at J, with 8 bases between the two ends. This CDR3 spans 15 amino acids. The V gene's germline CDR1 is MDHEN and CDR2 SYDVKM. This table comes from immunoSEQ multiplex PCR, and its TCRdb copy is limited to in-frame clones, with some not included. The sample lists some 56,000 clones, 80% to 95% occurring once. Sequences were derived from peripheral blood, sampled in the third trimester of pregnancy. The rearrangement links TRBV28 to TRBJ1-3; D might be TRBD1 (5 bases). The clonotype comes from a female donor in good health, enrolled as a control in a pregnancy study. CDR3 coding DNA: TGTGCCAGCAGTTTAAGGGGCCGCTCTGGAAACACCATATATTTT. It codes for CASSLRGRSGNTIYF. The whole variable domain, filled in from reference TRBV28 and TRBJ1-3, reads DVKVTQSSRYLVKRTGEKVFLECVQDMDHENMFWYRQDPGLGLRLIYFSYDVKMKEKGDIPEGYSVSREKKERFSLILESASTNQTSMYLCASSLRGRSGNTIYFGEGSWLTVV.